These 17 T cell receptor beta chains originate from one sample sequenced in a study of CD8+ T cells in alopecia areata. Treatment reported: oral pan-JAK inhibitor, 5-10 mg twice daily. The sequencing template was cDNA reverse transcribed from extracted RNA. Assay: immunoSEQ multiplex PCR; the TCRdb copy retains only in-frame clones and omits some. The sample gives 150,000 to 250,000 clones, roughly 50% of which show up once; 5% to 6% is in the top ten. Material: CD4+ T cells sorted from blood, obtained at week 24, from a patient treated with tofacitinib. These receptors were obtained from a human donor with alopecia areata.

Concerning this clone itself: One junction end does not reproduce the germline sequence, and a read error may be involved. The chain has TRBV5-1 and TRBJ2-7; 10 bases fit TRBD1. The CDR3 consists of 14 residues. CDR1 is SGHRS and CDR2 is YFSETQ in the germline V gene. The DNA for the CDR3 is TGTGCCAGCAGCCAGGACAGGGGGATCTACGAGCAGTACTTC. The encoded protein is CASSQDRGIYEQYF. The entire variable domain, with the rest obtained from reference TRBV5-1 and TRBJ2-7, is as follows: KAGVTQTPRYLIKTRGQQVTLSCSPISGHRSVSWYQQTPGQGLQFLFEYFSETQRNKGNFPGRFSGRQFSNSRSEMNVSTLELGDSALYLCASSQDRGIYEQYFGPGTRLTVT.

This chain uses TRBV29-1 with TRBJ1-1; TRBD1 is a possible D gene (5 bases). Trimming pared 4 bases from V and 7 bases from J, leaving 13 bases between. The germline V gene has CDR1 SQVTM and CDR2 ANQGSEA. The CDR3 covers 12 residues. CDR3 DNA sequence: TGCAGCGTTGCGTCTGGGGACCGTGAAGCTTTCTTT. Its protein product is CSVASGDREAFF.

As regards this clone: This same CDR3 is encoded by further DNA sequences in the sample. The chain employs TRBV7-9 and TRBJ2-2; the D gene could be TRBD1 or TRBD2 (5 bases each). The CDR3 contains 13 residues. Trimming removed 1 base at V and 7 bases at J, with 7 bases between. The germline V gene has CDR1 SEHNR and CDR2 FQNEAQ (reference sequence). The CDR3 DNA reads as TGTGCCAGCAGCTTAGGGGGACGCGGGGAGCTGTTTTTT. It codes for CASSLGGRGELFF.

The chain is built from TRBV19 and TRBJ2-1, with D perhaps matching TRBD2 (5 bases). The CDR3 has 12 residues. CDR1 and CDR2 (germline): LNHDA, SQIVND (reference sequence). The germline V and J ends were trimmed by 6 bases and 5 bases, with 8 bases remaining between them. The CDR3: CASRRVDNEQFF. The DNA of the CDR3 is TGTGCCAGTAGGCGGGTAGACAATGAGCAGTTCTTC.

A few counts support this clone. The chain joins TRBV27 to TRBJ2-6, with D unclear. Trimming cost V 3 bases and J 0 bases, with 3 bases left between them. CDR1 and CDR2 from the germline V gene are MNHEY and SMNVEV (reference sequence). The CDR3 spans 14 residues. The chain's CDR3 is CASSFSSGANVLTF. CDR3 nucleotides: TGTGCCAGCAGTTTTTCCTCTGGGGCCAACGTCCTGACTTTC.

This clone came up a few times. This sequence joins TRBV27 and TRBJ2-2, with TRBD2 matching 8 bases. V was pared by 7 bases and J by 1 base, with 5 bases of the junction left unmatched. The germline V gene has CDR1 MNHEY and CDR2 SMNVEV (reference sequence). The CDR3 has 15 residues. CDR3 bases: TGTGCCAGCAAGCGGGAGTTCTTGAACACCGGGGAGCTGTTTTTT. Its protein product is CASKREFLNTGELFF.

The rearrangement joins TRBV2 to TRBJ2-3, with no clear D. CDR3 length equals 13 residues. Germline V gene sequence: CDR1 SNHLY, CDR2 FYNNEI. The V gene lost 4 bases and the J gene lost 7 bases, with 12 bases spanning the gap. The CDR3 reads CASSVVEQNTQYF. CDR3 sequence (DNA): TGTGCCAGCAGTGTGGTCGAACAGAATACGCAGTATTTT.

The sample holds a few counts of this clone. The chain couples TRBV7-2 to TRBJ2-4; TRBD1 aligns across 8 bases. Germline CDR1 is SGHTA and CDR2 is FQGNSA. The CDR3 contains 16 residues. V trimming: 5 bases; J trimming: 0 bases; junction bases outside the gene matches: 6. The CDR3 bases are TGTGCCAGCAGCCCAAGGACAGGGTTAGCCAAAAACATTCAGTACTTC. Amino acid sequence: CASSPRTGLAKNIQYF.

The genes are TRBV4-1 and TRBJ1-4; TRBD1 might be the D (5 bases). Germline-derived CDR1 and CDR2 are MGHRA and YSYEKL. V was shortened by 4 bases and J by 5 bases, with 11 bases between the two germline ends. This CDR3 region has 14 residues. The CDR3: CASSLDRANEKLFF. CDR3 bases: TGCGCCAGCAGCCTAGACAGAGCAAATGAAAAACTGTTTTTT.

This CDR3 reads CASSPGSGGPSYNEQFF. The CDR3 DNA reads TGTGCCAGCAGTCCCGGGTCGGGAGGGCCCTCCTACAATGAGCAGTTCTTC. The rearrangement uses TRBV28 and TRBJ2-1, with TRBD2 matching 8 bases. CDR1 is MDHEN and CDR2 is SYDVKM in the germline V gene. Trimming removed 5 bases from V and 0 bases from J; junction bases left unmatched: 9. The CDR3 contains 17 residues. The full variable domain, rest sourced from reference TRBV28 and TRBJ2-1, is DVKVTQSSRYLVKRTGEKVFLECVQDMDHENMFWYRQDPGLGLRLIYFSYDVKMKEKGDIPEGYSVSREKKERFSLILESASTNQTSMYLCASSPGSGGPSYNEQFFGPGTRLTVL.

This clone was observed a single time. V usage is TRBV15 and J usage is TRBJ2-3, with D unclear. The CDR3 has 14 amino acids. Germline V lookup: CDR1 LNHNV, CDR2 YYDKDF (reference sequence). Between the trimmed V and J ends, which lost 2 bases and 2 bases, there was a span of 8 bases. This CDR3 reads CATSRSEPTDTQYF. DNA for the CDR3: TGTGCCACCAGCAGATCTGAACCCACAGATACGCAGTATTTT.

V is TRBV6-5 and J is TRBJ1-2; no definite D call. From germline, CDR1 is MNHEY and CDR2 SVGAGI. V lost 4 bases, J lost 8 bases, and 17 bases lay in between. This CDR3 region has 14 residues. CDR3 coding DNA: TGTGCCAGCAGTTCAGTTGGTGTGGCGGGAGGCTACACCTTC. Its translation: CASSSVGVAGGYTF.

This clone was seen a handful of times. As DNA, the CDR3 is TGCAGCGTTTTTCGGCAGCTCGGTGACATTCAGTACTTC. As protein: CSVFRQLGDIQYF. The J gene is TRBJ2-4, the V gene TRBV29-1; no clear D gene. This CDR3 is built from 13 residues. V was trimmed by 5 bases and J by 8 bases, leaving 16 bases between them. Germline loops: CDR1 SQVTM, CDR2 ANQGSEA.

This chain joins TRBV6-6 and TRBJ2-5; no clear D. This CDR3 has 13 amino acids. Trimming removed 0 bases from V and 6 bases from J, with 8 bases in between. From germline, CDR1 is MNHNY and CDR2 SVGAGI (reference sequence). CDR3 sequence: CASSYSAGQTQYF. As DNA, the CDR3 is TGTGCCAGCAGTTACTCCGCCGGGCAGACCCAGTACTTC.

Of note for this clone: Distinct nucleotide sequences in the sample also encode this CDR3. The gene calls are TRBV15 and TRBJ1-2; D remains ambiguous. Germline V gene data show CDR1 as LNHNV and CDR2 as YYDKDF (reference sequence). CDR3 length equals 12 residues. V was shortened by 0 bases and J by 4 bases, with 3 bases between the two germline ends. The CDR3: CATSRDSYGYTF. CDR3 DNA: TGTGCCACCAGCAGAGATAGCTATGGCTACACCTTC. The variable domain in full, with the rest retrieved from reference TRBV15 and TRBJ1-2, is DAMVIQNPRYQVTQFGKPVTLSCSQTLNHNVMYWYQQKSSQAPKLLFHYYDKDFNNEADTPDNFQSRRPNTSFCFLDIRSPGLGDTAMYLCATSRDSYGYTFGSGTRLTVV.

This clone occurred a few times. This rearrangement joins TRBV29-1 to TRBJ1-3; possible D gene TRBD1, 5 bases. The V end was cut by 2 bases, the J end by 0 bases, with 8 bases between. Germline V gene sequence: CDR1 SQVTM, CDR2 ANQGSEA. This CDR3 contains 14 residues. The CDR3 reads CSVEQGFSGNTIYF. In DNA form, the CDR3 reads TGCAGCGTTGAACAGGGCTTCTCTGGAAACACCATATATTTT. Full variable domain (rest looked up from reference TRBV29-1 and TRBJ1-3): SAVISQKPSRDICQRGTSLTIQCQVDSQVTMMFWYRQQPGQSLTLIATANQGSEATYESGFVIDKFPISRPNLTFSTLTVSNMSPEDSSIYLCSVEQGFSGNTIYFGEGSWLTVV.

The chain uses TRBV13 and TRBJ1-6; weak D call: TRBD1 (6 bases). Looked up from germline, CDR1 is PRHDT and CDR2 is FYEKMQ (reference sequence). V lost 6 bases and J 7 bases, leaving 16 bases between the germline ends. This CDR3 comprises 15 residues. CDR3 DNA sequence: TGTGCCAGCAGACCCGACAGGTTTGGAAATTCACCCCTCCACTTT. Translating gives CASRPDRFGNSPLHF.